Many counts were recorded for the clone carrying this TCR beta chain. Its antigen is unidentified. J lost 6 bases, V lost 8 bases, and 11 bases had no gene match. This CDR3 region has 14 residues. Germline values: CDR1 SGDLS, CDR2 YYNGEE. TCRdb used MiXCR to reprocess the 5' RACE reads, holding one entry per CDR3 protein. The table shows about 92,000 distinct CDR3 sequences, with about 9% occurring only once. The data stem from a study of CD8 T cells in ankylosing spondylitis. Study results and limitations: Ankylosing spondylitis blood seemed to carry a telltale TCR beta motif made of under 10 highly homologous variants. A CD8+ phenotype characterized the disease-linked clones, which were relatively rare in peripheral blood. There was reportedly significant enrichment of clones that were disease-linked in matched ankylosing spondylitis synovial fluid. Previous work reported some of these motif variants in the synovial fluid and blood of reactive arthritis.

This chain uses TRBV9 with TRBJ2-3, with 8 bases aligning to TRBD2. Material for sequencing was blood, either unsorted or a sorted T cell fraction (not recorded which). This receptor was obtained from a male donor with ankylosing spondylitis or in good health (not recorded which). The CDR3: CASGRAGEVDTQYF. In nucleotides, the CDR3 is TGTGCCAGTGGACGAGCGGGGGAGGTTGATACGCAGTATTTT.